The clone carrying this T cell receptor (beta chain) was observed at least ten times. Its antigen is not identified. The CDR3 is 14 amino acids. CDR1 is LNHDA and CDR2 is SQIVND in the germline V gene (reference sequence). Trimming removed 3 bases from V and 1 base from J, with 9 bases in between. This sample was taken from a study of T-cell memory formation after mild COVID-19. MiXCR was run by TCRdb on the 5' RACE reads, yielding one entry per CDR3 protein. The repertoire includes nearly 200,000 distinct CDR3 sequences, about 16% of them detected once, and 2% to 2.5% sits in the top ten. Study-wide results and caveats: CD4/CD8 balance held among clones contracting day 15 to 85, and later expanders leaned CD4+. Clones which contracted sat mainly in CM and EM if CD4+, and in EMRA if CD8+.

This TCR was recovered from an adult woman who had mild COVID-19 (a few samples of this study predate the infection). Cell type and time point are not known. The rearrangement uses TRBV19 and TRBJ1-1; D remains unclear. Sample: PBMCs or a T cell subset sorted from them (not recorded which). The CDR3 DNA reads TGTGCCAGTAGTATCCCAGCAGGGAACACTGAAGCTTTCTTT. This codes for CASSIPAGNTEAFF.